The following is a TCR beta chain sequence with its context. Antigen unknown. Clones were sequenced by immunoSEQ multiplex PCR, and TCRdb holds only the in-frame ones, with some missing. Seen here are 30,000 to 45,000 clones, roughly nine tenths observed once, and the top ten hold about 4.3%. CDR1 MDHEN and CDR2 SYDVKM come from the germline V gene. V gave up 3 bases and J gave up 4 bases, with 13 bases separating them. CDR3 size: 15 residues. These data are taken from a study of OX40 agonist ivuxolimab in advanced cancers. Turning to the study itself: Hepatocellular carcinoma, melanoma, renal cell or head and neck cancer occurred in dose-escalation patients. Study-level points and caveats: With doses of 0.1-3.0 mg/kg, partial responders showed among the lowest clonal expansion. There was clonal expansion of CD4+ and CD8+ blood T cells by week 6 at 0.1 to 3.0 mg/kg. The average count of expanded clones was higher among CD8+ T cells than among CD4+.

The sequencing used CD4+ or CD8+ T cells sorted from blood, collected in a trial of the OX40 agonist ivuxolimab. The chain is built from TRBV28 and TRBJ1-5; D call uncertain. The origin of this receptor is an adult with an advanced solid tumor such as melanoma, head and neck, liver or kidney cancer. CDR3 sequence: CASSFGRLNNQPQHF. The CDR3 DNA is TGTGCCAGCAGTTTCGGGCGTTTAAATAATCAGCCCCAGCATTTT. The variable domain in full, completed from reference TRBV28 and TRBJ1-5, reads DVKVTQSSRYLVKRTGEKVFLECVQDMDHENMFWYRQDPGLGLRLIYFSYDVKMKEKGDIPEGYSVSREKKERFSLILESASTNQTSMYLCASSFGRLNNQPQHFGDGTRLSIL.